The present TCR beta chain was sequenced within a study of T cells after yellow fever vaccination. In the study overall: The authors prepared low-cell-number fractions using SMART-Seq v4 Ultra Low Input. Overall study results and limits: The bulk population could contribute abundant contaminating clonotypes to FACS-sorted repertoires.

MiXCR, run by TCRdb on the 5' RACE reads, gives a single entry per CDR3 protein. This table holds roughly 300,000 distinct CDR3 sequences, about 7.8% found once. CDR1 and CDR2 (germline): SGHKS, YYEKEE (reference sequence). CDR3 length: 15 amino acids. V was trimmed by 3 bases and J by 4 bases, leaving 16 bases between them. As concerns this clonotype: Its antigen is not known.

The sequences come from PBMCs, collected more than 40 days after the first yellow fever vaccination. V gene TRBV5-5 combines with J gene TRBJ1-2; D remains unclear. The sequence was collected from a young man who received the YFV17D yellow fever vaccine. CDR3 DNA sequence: TGTGCCAGCAGCTATCCCGGGAGGGAGGGCTATGGCTACACCTTC. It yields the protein CASSYPGREGYGYTF. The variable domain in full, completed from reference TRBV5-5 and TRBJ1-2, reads DAGVTQSPTHLIKTRGQQVTLRCSPISGHKSVSWYQQVLGQGPQFIFQYYEKEERGRGNFPDRFSARQFPNYSSELNVNALLLGDSALYLCASSYPGREGYGYTFGSGTRLTVV.